Listed below are T cell receptor beta chains from one sample, sequenced in a study of T-cell reconstitution after alpha-beta-depleted transplantation in children. From the PCR reads, TCRdb called clonotypes with MiXCR, one entry per CDR3 protein. The sample includes 75,000 to 100,000 distinct CDR3 sequences, roughly 8.3% of them seen just once. The sequencing here drew on PBMCs from the stem cell graft donor, taken from the stem cell graft. The source is a human donor who donated a stem cell graft to a child with congenital amegakaryocytic thrombocytopenia. Both conserved end residues are part of each CDR3. D genes are given only for firm matches. Size tells how often a clone was seen (once, few, many) or the class of an expanded clone, and some rows leave it out.

TRBV5-1	many	NA	TRBJ2-7	TGCGCCAGCAGCCTGGACAACTCCTACGAGCAGTACTTC	CASSLDNSYEQYF
TRBV29-1	NA	NA	TRBJ1-2	TGCAGCGTTGTTACTCCGCGTCGTGCAAACTATGGCTACACCTTC	CSVVTPRRANYGYTF
TRBV7-3	many	NA	TRBJ2-1	TGTGCCAGCAGCTTAAACGCTTACAATGAGCAGTTCTTC	CASSLNAYNEQFF
TRBV18	NA	TRBD1	TRBJ1-2	TGTGCCAGCTCACCACCCAGGGGGCCGGGTGGCTACACCTTC	CASSPPRGPGGYTF
TRBV15	many	NA	TRBJ2-3	TGTGCCACCAGCAGAGATCGGGCAGCAGGCACAGATACGCAGTATTTT	CATSRDRAAGTDTQYF
TRBV20-1	many	NA	TRBJ2-2	TGCAGTGCTAGGTCCAGGACCCATACGAACACCGGGGAGCTGTTTTTT	CSARSRTHTNTGELFF
TRBV5-6	many	TRBD1	TRBJ1-1	TGTGCCAGCAGCTCGGAGGGACAGGGTCGTTTGGATGAAGCTTTCTTT	CASSSEGQGRLDEAFF
TRBV20-1	many	TRBD2	TRBJ2-1	TGCAGTGCTAGAGGACCTCTAGCGGGAGGGCACAATGAGCAGTTCTTC	CSARGPLAGGHNEQFF
TRBV5-1	many	NA	TRBJ1-1	TGCGCCAGCAGCCTCAGGGGTAACACTGAAGCTTTCTTT	CASSLRGNTEAFF
TRBV27	NA	TRBD1	TRBJ2-7	TGTGCCAGCAGTTTCGGGACAGGGGACTACGAGCAGTACTTC	CASSFGTGDYEQYF
TRBV10-3	many	NA	TRBJ2-1	TGTGCCATCAGTGAGTCGGGACACGTCGATGAGCAGTTCTTC	CAISESGHVDEQFF
TRBV4-3	many	NA	TRBJ2-7	TGCGCCAGCAGCCAAGAGGCGAGCTCCTACGAGCAGTACTTC	CASSQEASSYEQYF
TRBV7-8	many	TRBD2	TRBJ2-5	TGTGCCAGCAGCCTCTGGACTAGTTCCCAAGAGACCCAGTACTTC	CASSLWTSSQETQYF
TRBV7-2	many	NA	TRBJ2-7	TGTGCCAGCAGCTGGACGGGGTACGAGCAGTACTTC	CASSWTGYEQYF
TRBV12-3/TRBV12-4	many	NA	TRBJ1-1	TGTGCCAGCAGTTGGACAGTGAACACTGAAGCTTTCTTT	CASSWTVNTEAFF
TRBV20-1	many	NA	TRBJ2-2	TGCAGTGCAGACGCAGTGAACACCGGGGAGCTGTTTTTT	CSADAVNTGELFF
TRBV12-3/TRBV12-4	many	TRBD1	TRBJ2-7	TGTGCCAGCAGTTCTACAGGGGTCTCCTACGAGCAGTACTTC	CASSSTGVSYEQYF
TRBV13	many	TRBD2	TRBJ2-3	TGTGCCAGCAGCTTAGCGACTAGCGGGAGGTGGGGGCCCACAGATACGCAGTATTTT	CASSLATSGRWGPTDTQYF
TRBV5-1	many	NA	TRBJ1-3	TGCGCCAGCAGCTCGGCTTGGGGTGCGGGAAACACCATATATTTT	CASSSAWGAGNTIYF
TRBV4-2	few	NA	TRBJ2-6	TGTGCCAGCAGCCAACCCCCGGGAGTTGGGGCCAACGTCCTGACTTTC	CASSQPPGVGANVLTF
TRBV12-3/TRBV12-4	many	TRBD1	TRBJ1-5	TGTGCCAGCAGTCAGGGGGGGTATCAGCCCCAGCATTTT	CASSQGGYQPQHF
TRBV27	many	NA	TRBJ1-2	TGTGCCAGCAGTTCGATGGAGAGAGGGGGCTATGGCTACACCTTC	CASSSMERGGYGYTF
TRBV12-3/TRBV12-4	many	NA	TRBJ1-1	TGTGCCAGCAGTTTAATGCTGAACACTGAAGCTTTCTTT	CASSLMLNTEAFF
TRBV6-1	many	TRBD1	TRBJ1-2	TGTGCCAGCAGTGAGGGACAGGGCTATGGCTACACCTTC	CASSEGQGYGYTF
TRBV5-1	many	NA	TRBJ2-7	TGCGCCAGCAGCTTCACGGTCGGGTCCTCCTACGAGCAGTACTTC	CASSFTVGSSYEQYF
TRBV12-3/TRBV12-4	many	NA	TRBJ2-5	TGTGCCAGCAGTTTAGCGGCAGCTTCTGAGACCCAGTACTTC	CASSLAAASETQYF
TRBV25-1	many	NA	TRBJ2-1	TGTGCCAGCAGTGGATCTAGGGGCCATGAGCAGTTCTTC	CASSGSRGHEQFF
TRBV4-1	many	NA	TRBJ2-5	TGCGCCAGCAGCCAGAGAAGGGGAGAGGAGACCCAGTACTTC	CASSQRRGEETQYF
TRBV12-3/TRBV12-4	many	TRBD2	TRBJ2-1	TGTGCCAGCAGTTCCTTAGCGGGGGGACGTTACAATGAGCAGTTCTTC	CASSSLAGGRYNEQFF
TRBV4-2	many	NA	TRBJ2-2	TGTGCCAGCAGCCAAATAACCGGGGAGCTGTTTTTT	CASSQITGELFF
TRBV6-1	many	NA	TRBJ1-6	TGTGCCAGCACTAGTTCGAACATCTATAATTCACCCCTCCACTTT	CASTSSNIYNSPLHF
TRBV6-5	many	TRBD1	TRBJ2-7	TGTGCCAGCAGTTACTCACCTATACAGGGGTCCTCCTACGAGCAGTACTTC	CASSYSPIQGSSYEQYF
TRBV20-1	many	TRBD2	TRBJ2-5	TGCAGTGCGAGCAACCCGTGGAGCGGGGGGGAAACCCAGTACTTC	CSASNPWSGGETQYF
TRBV15	many	NA	TRBJ2-3	TGTGCCACCTCTTTGGCGGGACTTGGCACAGATACGCAGTATTTT	CATSLAGLGTDTQYF
TRBV6-1	many	TRBD1	TRBJ1-1	TGTGCCAGCAGTGAGAGGGGGCAATGGACTGAAGCTTTCTTT	CASSERGQWTEAFF
TRBV3-1	few	TRBD1	TRBJ1-1	TGTGCCAGCAGGTACAGGGGGAACACTGAAGCTTTCTTT	CASRYRGNTEAFF
TRBV28	many	TRBD1	TRBJ2-3	TGTGCCAGCAGTTCCCGGGACAGGGGAACGCAGTATTTT	CASSSRDRGTQYF
TRBV20-1	many	NA	TRBJ2-7	TGCAGTGCTAGAGATCTTAGGCAGGGCGAGTACGAGCAGTACTTC	CSARDLRQGEYEQYF
TRBV20-1	many	NA	TRBJ1-5	TGCAGTGCTAGAGATGGACGGTACAATCAGCCCCAGCATTTT	CSARDGRYNQPQHF
TRBV5-1	many	NA	TRBJ1-4	TGCGCCAGCAGTCCACTGAGGTCAGCTAATGAAAAACTGTTTTTT	CASSPLRSANEKLFF
TRBV10-3	many	TRBD2	TRBJ2-3	TGTGCCATCAGGCAGACTAGCGAGAGCACAGATACGCAGTATTTT	CAIRQTSESTDTQYF
TRBV19	NA	TRBD2	TRBJ2-1	TGTGCCAGTACTATGGGGGGGACGACCTACAATGAGCAGTTCTTC	CASTMGGTTYNEQFF
TRBV7-9	many	TRBD2	TRBJ2-1	TGTGCCAGCAGCTGGGGGGTAGCGGGAGAAGTCTACAATGAGCAGTTCTTC	CASSWGVAGEVYNEQFF
TRBV20-1	many	NA	TRBJ1-1	TGCAGTGCTGAAGGGGGGAACACTGAAGCTTTCTTT	CSAEGGNTEAFF
TRBV7-2	many	TRBD2	TRBJ2-5	TGTGCCAGCAGCGTTGGACTAGCGGGGTACCCCCAGTACTTC	CASSVGLAGYPQYF
TRBV20-1	many	TRBD1	TRBJ2-5	TGCAGTGCTGACAGGGGGCTTACTGAGACCCAGTACTTC	CSADRGLTETQYF
TRBV28	NA	TRBD1	TRBJ1-6	TGTGCCAGCAGTGGGGACAGGGATAATTCACCCCTCCACTTT	CASSGDRDNSPLHF
TRBV12-3/TRBV12-4	medium-sized	NA	TRBJ2-3	TGTGCCAGCAGTCCTCTGGGGTCTGGGGATACGCAGTATTTT	CASSPLGSGDTQYF
TRBV7-6	many	TRBD2	TRBJ2-5	TGTGCCAGCAGCTCTAGCGGGGTCCAAGAGACCCAGTACTTC	CASSSSGVQETQYF